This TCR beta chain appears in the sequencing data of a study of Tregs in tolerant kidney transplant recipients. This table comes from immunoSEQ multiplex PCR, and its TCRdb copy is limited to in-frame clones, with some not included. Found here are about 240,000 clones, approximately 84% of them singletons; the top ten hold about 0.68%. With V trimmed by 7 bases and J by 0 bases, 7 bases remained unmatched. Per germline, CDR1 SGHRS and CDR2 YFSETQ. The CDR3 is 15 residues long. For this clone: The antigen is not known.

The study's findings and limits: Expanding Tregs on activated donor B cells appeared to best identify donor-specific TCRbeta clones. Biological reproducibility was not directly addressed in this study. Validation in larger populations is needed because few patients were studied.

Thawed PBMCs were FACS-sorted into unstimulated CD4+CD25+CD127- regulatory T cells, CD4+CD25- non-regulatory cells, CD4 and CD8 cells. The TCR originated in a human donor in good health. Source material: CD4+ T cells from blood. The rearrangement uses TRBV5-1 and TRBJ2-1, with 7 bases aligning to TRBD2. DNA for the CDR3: TGCGCCAGCTGGGTTGGCGGGAGCTCCTACAATGAGCAGTTCTTC. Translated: CASWVGGSSYNEQFF.